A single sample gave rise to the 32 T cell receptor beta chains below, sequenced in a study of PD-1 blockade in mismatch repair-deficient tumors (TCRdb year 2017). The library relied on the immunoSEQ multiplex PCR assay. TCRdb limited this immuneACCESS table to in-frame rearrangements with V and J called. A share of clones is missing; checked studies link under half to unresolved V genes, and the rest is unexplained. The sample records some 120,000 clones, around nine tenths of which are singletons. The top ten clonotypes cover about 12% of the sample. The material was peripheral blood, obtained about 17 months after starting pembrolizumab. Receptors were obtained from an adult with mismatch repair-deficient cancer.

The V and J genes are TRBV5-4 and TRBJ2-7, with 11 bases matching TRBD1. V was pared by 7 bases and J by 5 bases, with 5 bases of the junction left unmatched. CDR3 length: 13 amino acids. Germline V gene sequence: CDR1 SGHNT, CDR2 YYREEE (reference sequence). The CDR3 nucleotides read TGTGCCAGCCGGGGACAGGGGGACCACGAGCAGTACTTC. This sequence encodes CASRGQGDHEQYF.

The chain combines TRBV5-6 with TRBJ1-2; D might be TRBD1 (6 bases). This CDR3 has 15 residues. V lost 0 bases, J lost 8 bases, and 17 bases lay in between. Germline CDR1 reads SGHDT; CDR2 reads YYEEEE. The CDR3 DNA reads TGTGCCAGCAGCTTGGGTGGCCTAGGGGGGAGAGGCTACACCTTC. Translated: CASSLGGLGGRGYTF.

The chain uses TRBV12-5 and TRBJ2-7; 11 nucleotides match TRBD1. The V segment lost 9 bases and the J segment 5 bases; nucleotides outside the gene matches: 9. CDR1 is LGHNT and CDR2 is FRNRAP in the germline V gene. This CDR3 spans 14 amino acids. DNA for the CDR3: TGTGCTAGCGTTACCGGGACAGGGGGACACGAGCAGTACTTC. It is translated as CASVTGTGGHEQYF.

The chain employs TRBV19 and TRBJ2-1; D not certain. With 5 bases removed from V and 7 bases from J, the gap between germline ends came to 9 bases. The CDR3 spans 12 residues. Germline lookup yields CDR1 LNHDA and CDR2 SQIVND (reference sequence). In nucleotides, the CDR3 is TGTGCCAGTAGTTCACAAAATAATGAGCAGTTCTTC. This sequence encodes CASSSQNNEQFF. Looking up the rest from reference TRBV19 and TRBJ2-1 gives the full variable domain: DGGITQSPKYLFRKEGQNVTLSCEQNLNHDAMYWYRQDPGQGLRLIYYSQIVNDFQKGDIAEGYSVSREKKESFPLTVTSAQKNPTAFYLCASSSQNNEQFFGPGTRLTVL.

The CDR3 here is CASSQDWAGGRADTQYF. CDR3 DNA: TGTGCCAGCAGCCAAGATTGGGCAGGGGGAAGGGCAGATACGCAGTATTTT. This chain uses TRBV4-2 with TRBJ2-3; 7 nucleotides match TRBD1. This CDR3 has 17 residues. Germline V gives CDR1 LGHNA, CDR2 YNFKEQ. Trimming at V came to 0 bases and at J to 4 bases, leaving 10 bases not matched to a gene.

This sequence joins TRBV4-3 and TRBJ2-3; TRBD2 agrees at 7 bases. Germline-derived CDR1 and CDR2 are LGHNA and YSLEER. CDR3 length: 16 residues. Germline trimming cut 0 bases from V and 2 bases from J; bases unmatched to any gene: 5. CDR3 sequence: CASSQDPSGFTDTQYF. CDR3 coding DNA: TGCGCCAGCAGCCAAGATCCTAGCGGATTCACAGATACGCAGTATTTT.

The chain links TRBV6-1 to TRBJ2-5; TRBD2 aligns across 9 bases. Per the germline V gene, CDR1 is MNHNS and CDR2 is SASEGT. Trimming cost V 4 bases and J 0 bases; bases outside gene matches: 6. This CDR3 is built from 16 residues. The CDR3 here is CASSGLAGPYQETQYF. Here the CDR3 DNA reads TGTGCCAGCAGTGGCCTAGCGGGACCGTACCAAGAGACCCAGTACTTC.

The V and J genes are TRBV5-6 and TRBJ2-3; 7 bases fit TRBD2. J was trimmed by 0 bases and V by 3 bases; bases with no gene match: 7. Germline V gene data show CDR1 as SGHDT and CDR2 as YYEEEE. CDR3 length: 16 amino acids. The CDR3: CASSSEGLVSTDTQYF. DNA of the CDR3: TGTGCCAGCAGCTCAGAAGGACTAGTTAGCACAGATACGCAGTATTTT.

In DNA form, the CDR3 reads TGTGCCAGCAGCTTAATAGGCACAGATACGCAGTATTTT. This encodes CASSLIGTDTQYF. This chain connects TRBV7-3 to TRBJ2-3; D ambiguous. This CDR3 has 13 residues. Trimming pared 1 base from V and 1 base from J, leaving 3 bases between. Per the germline V gene, CDR1 is SGHTA and CDR2 is FQGTGA.

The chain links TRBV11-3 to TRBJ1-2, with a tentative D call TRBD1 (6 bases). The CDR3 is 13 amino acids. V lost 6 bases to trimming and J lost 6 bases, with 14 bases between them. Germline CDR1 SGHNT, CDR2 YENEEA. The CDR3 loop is CASSYRQEDGYTF. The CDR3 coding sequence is TGTGCCAGCAGTTACCGACAGGAGGATGGCTACACCTTC.

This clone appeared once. The CDR3 is CASRATSGSGHEQYF. CDR3 sequence (DNA): TGTGCCAGCAGAGCAACTAGCGGGAGTGGCCACGAGCAGTACTTC. V is TRBV2 and J is TRBJ2-7; 11 bases line up with TRBD2. With V trimmed by 6 bases and J by 5 bases, 9 bases remained unmatched. Germline V gives CDR1 SNHLY, CDR2 FYNNEI. There are 15 residues in the CDR3.

The CDR3 spells CASNTRDPPYEQYF. CDR3 sequence (DNA): TGTGCCAGCAATACCCGGGACCCCCCCTACGAGCAGTACTTC. V and J are TRBV11-2 and TRBJ2-7, with D perhaps given as TRBD1 or TRBD2 (5 bases each). Germline V gene data show CDR1 as SGHAT and CDR2 as FQNNGV. Trimming left V 7 bases short and J 2 bases short, with 15 bases between. The CDR3 totals 14 residues.

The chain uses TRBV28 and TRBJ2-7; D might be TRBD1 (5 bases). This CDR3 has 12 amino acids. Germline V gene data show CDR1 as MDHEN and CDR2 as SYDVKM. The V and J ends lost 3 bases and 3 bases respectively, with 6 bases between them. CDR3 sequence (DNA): TGTGCCAGCAGTTTTCAGGGCTACGAGCAGTACTTC. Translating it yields CASSFQGYEQYF.

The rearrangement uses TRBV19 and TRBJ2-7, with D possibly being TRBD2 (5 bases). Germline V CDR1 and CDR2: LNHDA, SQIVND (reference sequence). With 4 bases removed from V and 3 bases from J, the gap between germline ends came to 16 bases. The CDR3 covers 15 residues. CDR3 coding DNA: TGTGCCAGTAGTACAACTAGTTCCCCTCTCTACGAGCAGTACTTC. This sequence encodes CASSTTSSPLYEQYF. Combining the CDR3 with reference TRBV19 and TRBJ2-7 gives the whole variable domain DGGITQSPKYLFRKEGQNVTLSCEQNLNHDAMYWYRQDPGQGLRLIYYSQIVNDFQKGDIAEGYSVSREKKESFPLTVTSAQKNPTAFYLCASSTTSSPLYEQYFGPGTRLTVT.

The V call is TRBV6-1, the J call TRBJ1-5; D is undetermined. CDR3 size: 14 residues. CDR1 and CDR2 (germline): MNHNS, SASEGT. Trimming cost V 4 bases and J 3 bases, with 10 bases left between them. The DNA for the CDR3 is TGTGCCAGCAGTGGAAGACGGCTCAATCAGCCCCAGCATTTT. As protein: CASSGRRLNQPQHF.

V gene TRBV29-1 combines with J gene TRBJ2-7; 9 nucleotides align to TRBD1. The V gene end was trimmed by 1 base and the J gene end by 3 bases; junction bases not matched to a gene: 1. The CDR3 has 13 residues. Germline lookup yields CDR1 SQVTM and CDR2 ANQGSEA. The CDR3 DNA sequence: TGCAGCGTTGAAGGGGACAGGGACTACGAGCAGTACTTC. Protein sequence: CSVEGDRDYEQYF.

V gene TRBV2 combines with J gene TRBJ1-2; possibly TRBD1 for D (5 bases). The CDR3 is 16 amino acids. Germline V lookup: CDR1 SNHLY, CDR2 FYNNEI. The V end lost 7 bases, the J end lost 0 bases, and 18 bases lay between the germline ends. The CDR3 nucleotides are TGTGCCAGCACCCCGGGCAGGGCATCCGCTAACTATGGCTACACCTTC. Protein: CASTPGRASANYGYTF.

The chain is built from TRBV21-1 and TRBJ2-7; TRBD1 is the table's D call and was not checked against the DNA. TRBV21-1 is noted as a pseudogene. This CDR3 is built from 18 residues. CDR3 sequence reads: CASRTRDRASGGAYEQYF. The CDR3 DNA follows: TGTGCCAGCAGAACCCGGGACAGGGCCTCCGGTGGTGCCTACGAGCAGTACTTC.

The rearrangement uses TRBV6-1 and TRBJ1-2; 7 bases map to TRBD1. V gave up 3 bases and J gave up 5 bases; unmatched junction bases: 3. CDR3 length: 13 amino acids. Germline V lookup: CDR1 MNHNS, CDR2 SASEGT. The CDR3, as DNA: TGTGCCAGCAGTGAGACAGGGACATATGGCTACACCTTC. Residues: CASSETGTYGYTF.

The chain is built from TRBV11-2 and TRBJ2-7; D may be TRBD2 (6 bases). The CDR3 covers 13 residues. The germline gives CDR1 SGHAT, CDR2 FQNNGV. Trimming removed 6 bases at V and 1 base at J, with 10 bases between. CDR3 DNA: TGTGCCAGCAGGCAGGGAGGTTCCTACGAGCAGTACTTC. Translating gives CASRQGGSYEQYF.

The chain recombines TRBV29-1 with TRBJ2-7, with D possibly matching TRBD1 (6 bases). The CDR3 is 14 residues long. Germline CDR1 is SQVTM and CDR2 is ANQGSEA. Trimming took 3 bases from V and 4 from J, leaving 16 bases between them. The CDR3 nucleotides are TGCAGCGTTGAGTTGACCGGGACATCTTACGAGCAGTACTTC. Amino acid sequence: CSVELTGTSYEQYF.

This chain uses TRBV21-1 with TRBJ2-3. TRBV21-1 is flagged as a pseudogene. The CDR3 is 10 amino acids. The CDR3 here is CASRADTQYF. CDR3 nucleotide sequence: TGTGCCAGCAGGGCAGATACGCAGTATTTT.

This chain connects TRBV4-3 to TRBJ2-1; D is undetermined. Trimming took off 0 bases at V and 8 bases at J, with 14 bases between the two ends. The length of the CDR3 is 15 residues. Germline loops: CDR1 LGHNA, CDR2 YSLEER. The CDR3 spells CASSQDSAGMYEQFF. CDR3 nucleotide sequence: TGCGCCAGCAGCCAAGATTCCGCAGGCATGTATGAGCAGTTCTTC.

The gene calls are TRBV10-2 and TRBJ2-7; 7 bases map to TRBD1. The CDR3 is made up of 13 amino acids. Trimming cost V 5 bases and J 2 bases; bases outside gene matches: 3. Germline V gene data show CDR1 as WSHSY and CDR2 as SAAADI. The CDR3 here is CASSTGTAYEQYF. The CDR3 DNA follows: TGCGCCAGCAGTACCGGGACAGCCTACGAGCAGTACTTC.

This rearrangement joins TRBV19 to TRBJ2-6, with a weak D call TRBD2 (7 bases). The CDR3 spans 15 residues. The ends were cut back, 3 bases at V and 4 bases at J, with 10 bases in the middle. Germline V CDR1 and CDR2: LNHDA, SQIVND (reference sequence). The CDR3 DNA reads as TGTGCCAGTAGTATGGGGGGGGCCGGGGCCAACGTCCTGACTTTC. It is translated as CASSMGGAGANVLTF.

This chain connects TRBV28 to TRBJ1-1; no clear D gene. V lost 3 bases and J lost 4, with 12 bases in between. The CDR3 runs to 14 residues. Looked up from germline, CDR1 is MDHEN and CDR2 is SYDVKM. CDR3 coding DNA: TGTGCCAGCAGTTTGGGAGGTTGGGGCACTGAAGCTTTCTTT. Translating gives CASSLGGWGTEAFF.

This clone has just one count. CDR3 region: CAWSVGGTTEAFF. CDR3 in DNA: TGTGCCTGGAGTGTAGGCGGGACCACTGAAGCTTTCTTT. The chain combines TRBV30 with TRBJ1-1; D possibly corresponds to TRBD1 (5 bases). The V gene's germline CDR1 is GTSNPN and CDR2 SVGIG (reference sequence). The V gene lost 0 bases and the J gene lost 4 bases, with 9 bases spanning the gap. The CDR3 is made up of 13 amino acids.

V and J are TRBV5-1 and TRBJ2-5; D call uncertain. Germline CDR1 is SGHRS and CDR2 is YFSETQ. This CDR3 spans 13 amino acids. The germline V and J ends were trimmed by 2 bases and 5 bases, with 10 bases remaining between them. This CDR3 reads CASSFWSGETQYF. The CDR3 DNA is TGCGCCAGCAGCTTTTGGTCCGGGGAGACCCAGTACTTC. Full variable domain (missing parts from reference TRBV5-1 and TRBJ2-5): KAGVTQTPRYLIKTRGQQVTLSCSPISGHRSVSWYQQTPGQGLQFLFEYFSETQRNKGNFPGRFSGRQFSNSRSEMNVSTLELGDSALYLCASSFWSGETQYFGPGTRLLVL.

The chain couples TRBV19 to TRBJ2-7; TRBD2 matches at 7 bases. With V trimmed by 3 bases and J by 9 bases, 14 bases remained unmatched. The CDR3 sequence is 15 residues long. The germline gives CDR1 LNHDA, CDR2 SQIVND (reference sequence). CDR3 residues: CASSMGEGTALGQYF. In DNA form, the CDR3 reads TGTGCCAGTAGTATGGGGGAGGGGACCGCCTTGGGGCAGTACTTC.

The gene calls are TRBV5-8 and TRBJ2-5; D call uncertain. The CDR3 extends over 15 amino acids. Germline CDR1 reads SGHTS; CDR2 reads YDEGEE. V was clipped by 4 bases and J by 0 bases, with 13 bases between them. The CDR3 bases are TGTGCCAGCAGCCCCAGAGGTTGGTACCAAGAGACCCAGTACTTC. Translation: CASSPRGWYQETQYF.

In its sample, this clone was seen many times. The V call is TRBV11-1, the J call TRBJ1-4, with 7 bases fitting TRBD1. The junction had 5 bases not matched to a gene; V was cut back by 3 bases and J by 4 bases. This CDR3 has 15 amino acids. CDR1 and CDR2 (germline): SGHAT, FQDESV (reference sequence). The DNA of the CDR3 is TGTGCCAGCAGCTTGACGGGACAGAGTAATGAAAAACTGTTTTTT. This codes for CASSLTGQSNEKLFF.

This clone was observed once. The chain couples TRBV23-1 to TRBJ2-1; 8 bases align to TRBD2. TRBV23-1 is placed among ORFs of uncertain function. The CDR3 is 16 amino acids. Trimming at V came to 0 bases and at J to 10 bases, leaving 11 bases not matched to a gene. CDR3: CASSQSQAGAGEEQFF. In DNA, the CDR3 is TGCGCCAGCAGTCAATCTCAGGCGGGAGCGGGGGAGGAGCAGTTCTTC.